This T cell receptor beta chain stems from a study of beta chain features in type 1 diabetes. Isolated RNA was reverse transcribed in full, so expressed TCRB transcripts were sequenced. An average of approximately 3.6 million reads was obtained for naive, central memory and regulatory T cell samples. Sequencing was performed with immunoSEQ multiplex PCR; in TCRdb, only in-frame clones are kept and a portion is missing. The data show 300,000 to 350,000 clones, less than 9.5% seen once. Looked up from germline, CDR1 is WNHNN and CDR2 is SYGVQD (reference sequence). This CDR3 contains 17 residues. The J segment lost 9 bases and the V segment lost 3 bases, leaving 9 bases of the junction unmatched. All sorted populations exceeded 95% purity. There are a few counts of this clone.

The clonotype was recovered from a woman younger than 30 in good health. Sequencing used central memory CD4+ T cells from blood. V is TRBV10-1 and J is TRBJ2-1, with 15 positions matching TRBD2. CDR3 bases: TGCGCCAGCAGTGATTCGAGGACTAGCGGGAGGGGGGGTGAGCAGTTCTTC. Translating gives CASSDSRTSGRGGEQFF.